Below, one T cell receptor (beta chain) is given with its context. The antigen is undetermined. The data were taken from a study of T-cell memory formation after mild COVID-19. Study details: In these data, TCR clusters were largely donor specific.

Trimming stripped 4 bases from V and 7 bases from J, with 10 bases between. The germline CDR1 and CDR2 sequences are SGHTA and FQGTGA. The CDR3 covers 13 residues. Study results and caveats: Cross-reactive memory seemingly joined, as some responding clones were found in pre-infection memory.

Each CDR3 protein is one row after TCRdb ran MiXCR on the 5' RACE reads. The table shows approximately 430,000 distinct CDR3 sequences, with less than 25% occurring only once. The V gene is TRBV7-3, the J gene TRBJ2-2; D uncertain. This sequence originates from an adult woman who had mild COVID-19 (a few samples of this study predate the infection). Cell type and time point are not known. Sequenced input: PBMCs or a T cell subset sorted from them (not recorded which). The CDR3 region has the DNA TGTGCCAGCAGCTCTAGGGCTGGCGGGGAGCTGTTTTTT. It translates to CASSSRAGGELFF.